A selection of T cell receptor beta chains follows, all from one sample in a study of response to subunit inactivated influenza vaccine. Via MiXCR, TCRdb re-called the RT-PCR reads, giving one row per CDR3 protein. The sample includes roughly 570,000 distinct CDR3 sequences, 14% of them seen just once. Sequencing used PBMCs from blood, obtained 11 to 12 days after vaccination. These receptors all stem from a man between 45 and 60 years old who received an inactivated influenza vaccine. CDR3s include the opening cysteine and the closing phenylalanine or tryptophan. Each record gives: V gene, D gene, clone size, J gene, CDR3 DNA, CDR3 protein. The D gene is left open where the match is weak. For some rows the clone size is stated as once, few or many, or as a class when expanded; others skip it.

TRBV5-1	-	-	TRBJ1-1	TGCGCCAGCAGCTTTTCAGGGAGGTCTATGAACACTGAAGCTTTCTTT	CASSFSGRSMNTEAFF
TRBV20-1	-	few	TRBJ2-5	TGCAGTGCTAGCCCAGGACAAGAGACCCAGTACTTC	CSASPGQETQYF
TRBV10-3	-	-	TRBJ2-3	TGTGCCATCAGTGAATCGGGGACTAGCACAGATACGCAGTATTTT	CAISESGTSTDTQYF
TRBV12-3/TRBV12-4	-	few	TRBJ1-1	TGTGCCAGCAGTTGGTTAGAGAACGGGGAAGCTTTCTTT	CASSWLENGEAFF
TRBV18	TRBD1	-	TRBJ2-5	TGTGCCAGCTCACCGACAGGGGCACTAAAAGAGACCCAGTACTTC	CASSPTGALKETQYF
TRBV28	-	-	TRBJ2-7	TGTGCCAGCAGTAGAGCTCGGGTTCTGCCGCCCGAGCAGTACTTC	CASSRARVLPPEQYF
TRBV7-9	-	-	TRBJ2-5	TGTGCCAGCAGCCAAACAGGGTACCTGGAGGAGACCCAGTACTTC	CASSQTGYLEETQYF
TRBV12-3/TRBV12-4	TRBD1	-	TRBJ1-4	TGTGCCAGCAGTGGACAGGCGGGTGAAAAACTGTTTTTT	CASSGQAGEKLFF
TRBV7-9	-	few	TRBJ2-1	TGTGCCAGCAGCTGGGGACGGATCCGGGTCGGCGTTGGCTACAATGAGCAGTTCTTC	CASSWGRIRVGVGYNEQFF
TRBV10-2	-	many	TRBJ2-7	TGCGCCAGCAGCCAGACTGGCCTCTACGAGCAGTACTTC	CASSQTGLYEQYF
TRBV20-1	TRBD2	-	TRBJ2-7	TGCAGTGCTAGACTGACTAGCGCCAAATCCTACGAGCAGTACTTC	CSARLTSAKSYEQYF
TRBV28	-	few	TRBJ1-1	TGTGCCAGCAGTTACGGTCTGGGAGCTCTAGAGACTGAAGCTTTCTTT	CASSYGLGALETEAFF
TRBV5-1	TRBD2	-	TRBJ2-5	TGCGCCAGCAGGGGACTAGCGGAAGAGACCCAGTACTTC	CASRGLAEETQYF
TRBV5-5	TRBD1	-	TRBJ2-7	TGTGCCAGCAGCTTGGTCAGGGACAGGGACTACGAGCAGTACTTC	CASSLVRDRDYEQYF
TRBV28	TRBD1	-	TRBJ1-4	TGTGCCAGCAGTTTGGGACAGGGAGAAACTAATGAAAAACTGTTTTTT	CASSLGQGETNEKLFF
TRBV9	-	-	TRBJ2-1	TGTGCCAGCAGCGTCTGGGGGGACAATGAGCAGTTCTTC	CASSVWGDNEQFF
TRBV4-2	-	few	TRBJ2-7	TGTGCCAGCAGCCAAGAAGCGTCTGAATCCTACGAGCAGTACTTC	CASSQEASESYEQYF
TRBV6-5	TRBD1	many	TRBJ2-1	TGTGCCAGCAGTTCTGACAGGGCTTCCTACAATGAGCAGTTCTTC	CASSSDRASYNEQFF
TRBV6-2/TRBV6-3	-	few	TRBJ1-5	TGTGCCAGCAGTTACCTGCCGAGGGGCAATCAGCCCCAGCATTTT	CASSYLPRGNQPQHF
TRBV29-1	-	-	TRBJ2-2	TGCAGCGTTGAAGCCGTCACAACCGTGAACACCGGGGAGCTGTTTTTT	CSVEAVTTVNTGELFF
TRBV5-1	TRBD2	many	TRBJ2-7	TGCGCCAGCAGCCCTAGCGGGAACGAGCAGTACTTC	CASSPSGNEQYF
TRBV9	-	few	TRBJ1-2	TGTGCCAGCAGCGTAGGGAGTTCTAACTATGGCTACACCTTC	CASSVGSSNYGYTF
TRBV7-9	TRBD2	-	TRBJ2-3	TGTGCCAGCAGCACCTGGACTAGCGCTAGCACAGATACGCAGTATTTT	CASSTWTSASTDTQYF
TRBV29-1	TRBD1	-	TRBJ1-2	TGCAGCTTTTCGACAGGGTCCCTCTATGGCTACACCTTC	CSFSTGSLYGYTF
TRBV7-2	-	-	TRBJ2-7	TGTGCCAGCAGCCCAAAGGCGGGTACTACCTACGAGCAGTACTTC	CASSPKAGTTYEQYF
TRBV5-1	-	many	TRBJ2-3	TGCGCCAGTACCCTGGGTAGCGCTAGCACAGATACGCAGTATTTT	CASTLGSASTDTQYF
TRBV5-1	-	few	TRBJ1-1	TGCGCCAGCAGCTTATCGGACAGTTTGTCCCGTATGAACACTGAAGCTTTCTTT	CASSLSDSLSRMNTEAFF
TRBV10-3	TRBD1	-	TRBJ2-6	TGTGCCATCAGGGCCGGGACAGGGGCCGGGGCCAACGTCCTGACTTTC	CAIRAGTGAGANVLTF
TRBV6-2/TRBV6-3	TRBD1	few	TRBJ2-5	TGTGCCAGCAGTTACGGTGACAGGGGAGGATATGAGACCCAGTACTTC	CASSYGDRGGYETQYF
TRBV15	-	-	TRBJ1-4	TGTGCCACCAGCAGAGTCCCTAATGAAAAACTGTTTTTT	CATSRVPNEKLFF
TRBV6-2/TRBV6-3	TRBD1	few	TRBJ2-7	TGTGCCAGCAAGAGGGACAGGGGTTTTTCGTCCTACGAGCAGTACTTC	CASKRDRGFSSYEQYF
TRBV5-1	-	-	TRBJ2-5	TGCGCCAGCAGCTTGTACCGGGACCAAGAGACCCAGTACTTC	CASSLYRDQETQYF
TRBV6-2/TRBV6-3	TRBD2	many	TRBJ2-1	TGTGCCAGCAGTAAAAGCGGGGGGCCCTACAATGAGCAGTTCTTC	CASSKSGGPYNEQFF
TRBV28	-	-	TRBJ2-1	TGTGCCAGCAGTTCGGCAGGGGCCTTTTATTTGAGCTCCTACAATGAGCAGTTCTTC	CASSSAGAFYLSSYNEQFF
TRBV27	-	-	TRBJ2-3	TGTGCCAGCAGTTTTTCCGGCGGTTCTAGCACAGATACGCAGTATTTT	CASSFSGGSSTDTQYF
TRBV4-1	TRBD1	once	TRBJ2-2	TGCGCCAGCAGCCATATTCCGGGACAGGGTTACACCGGGGAGCTGTTTTTT	CASSHIPGQGYTGELFF
TRBV5-1	-	many	TRBJ2-7	TGCGCCAGCAGCTCTGCCCCGGGATACGAGCAGTACTTC	CASSSAPGYEQYF
TRBV28	TRBD2	-	TRBJ2-1	TGTGCCAGCGGGGGGGGACTAGCGGGAGTTCATGAGCAGTTCTTC	CASGGGLAGVHEQFF
TRBV20-1	-	-	TRBJ2-3	TGCAGTGCTAAGCGTTCGGACAGCGCCCCGGTCGGGCAGTATTTT	CSAKRSDSAPVGQYF
TRBV5-1	-	few	TRBJ1-1	TGCGCCAGCAGCTCCCTGGACATCAACACTGAAGCTTTCTTT	CASSSLDINTEAFF
TRBV28	-	-	TRBJ2-7	TGTGCCATCTCCGGGGGTTCCTCCCTCAACTACGAGCAGTACTTC	CAISGGSSLNYEQYF
TRBV20-1	-	-	TRBJ2-2	TGCAGTGCTAGAAGTGGCCGGACCCACACCGGGGAGCTGTTTTTT	CSARSGRTHTGELFF
TRBV19	TRBD2	-	TRBJ2-7	TGTGCCAGTAGTGTCCTAGCGGGAGAAGTCTACGAGCAGTACTTC	CASSVLAGEVYEQYF
TRBV5-4	-	-	TRBJ2-1	TGTGCCAGCAGCGGTGCTACGTACAATGAGCAGTTCTTC	CASSGATYNEQFF
TRBV20-1	-	few	TRBJ2-3	TGCAGTGCTAGAGATACAAGGGTCACGACAGATACGCAGTATTTT	CSARDTRVTTDTQYF
TRBV20-1	-	many	TRBJ2-7	TGCAGTGCTCCGATTTCAGGGAGGCTCGACGAGCAGTACTTC	CSAPISGRLDEQYF
TRBV5-1	-	few	TRBJ2-2	TGCGCCAGCAGCTTGTGGGGAGATAACACCGGGGAGCTGTTTTTT	CASSLWGDNTGELFF
TRBV7-2	TRBD2	-	TRBJ2-2	TGTGCCAGCAGCTTAGGCCTAGCGGGAGCTAACGGGGAGCTGTTTTTT	CASSLGLAGANGELFF
TRBV20-1	-	-	TRBJ2-7	TGCAGTGCTAGTACGGGATTGTGGGACGAGCAGTACTTC	CSASTGLWDEQYF
TRBV6-2/TRBV6-3	-	-	TRBJ2-5	TGTGCCAGCAGTTACTCCGCATGGGAGCAAGAGACCCAGTACTTC	CASSYSAWEQETQYF